Listed here are 23 T cell receptor beta chains from one sample, sequenced in a study of blood T cell repertoires in COVID-19 (dated by TCRdb to the early 2020s). The library was made by the immunoSEQ multiplex PCR assay. In its TCRdb copy, this immuneACCESS table keeps in-frame sequences only and misses some clones. Where compared with another copy, unresolved V genes explain less than half of these, and the others have no known cause. Across this sample there are tens of thousands of clones, with approximately 90% seen only once. Around 10% of the sample is taken by the ten largest. What was sequenced was peripheral blood. These TCRs come from a woman of 80 years or more with active COVID-19.

This clone was recorded once. The chain recombines TRBV7-2 with TRBJ2-7; perhaps TRBD2 as D (5 bases). Germline CDR1 is SGHTA and CDR2 is FQGNSA. The CDR3 totals 15 residues. V gave up 4 bases and J gave up 3 bases, with 16 bases separating them. CDR3 in amino acids: CASSSAVNRGYEQYF. Written as DNA, the CDR3 is TGTGCCAGCAGCTCCGCCGTCAACCGGGGCTACGAGCAGTACTTC.

The chain uses TRBV5-8 and TRBJ2-6; unclear D gene. Germline-derived CDR1 and CDR2 are SGHTS and YDEGEE. The V and J ends lost 4 bases and 0 bases respectively, with 17 bases between them. The CDR3 length is 18 residues. CDR3 amino acids: CASSRVGSSPSGANVLTF. The DNA for the CDR3 is TGTGCCAGCAGCCGAGTGGGCAGCAGCCCCTCTGGGGCCAACGTCCTGACTTTC.

The chain joins TRBV7-8 to TRBJ1-3, with a tentative D call TRBD1 (6 bases). Trimming pared 4 bases from V and 3 bases from J, leaving 13 bases between. The CDR3 extends over 15 amino acids. Germline values: CDR1 SGHVS, CDR2 FQNEAQ. CDR3 DNA sequence: TGTGCCAGCAGCTCGACACAGGGTATTGGAAACACCATATATTTT. Residues: CASSSTQGIGNTIYF. Using reference TRBV7-8 and TRBJ1-3 for the parts outside the CDR3, the full variable domain is GAGVSQSPRYKVAKRGQDVALRCDPISGHVSLFWYQQALGQGPEFLTYFQNEAQLDKSGLPSDRFFAERPEGSVSTLKIQRTQQEDSAVYLCASSSTQGIGNTIYFGEGSWLTVV.

As DNA, the CDR3 is TGTGCTAGCGGTAAGACAGGGGAATGTGGAAACACCATATATTTT. Amino acids: CASGKTGECGNTIYF. This chain connects TRBV12-5 to TRBJ1-3, with 8 bases aligning to TRBD1. With 9 bases clipped from V and 3 bases from J, the junction kept 10 bases outside the gene matches. Germline-derived CDR1 and CDR2 are LGHNT and FRNRAP. The CDR3 is made up of 15 amino acids.

The chain joins TRBV28 to TRBJ1-2; possibly TRBD1 for D (5 bases). The CDR3 totals 14 residues. The germline CDR1 and CDR2 sequences are MDHEN and SYDVKM. V was pared by 5 bases and J by 5 bases, with 15 bases between. The chain's CDR3 is CASSTMDNKYGYTF. The CDR3 DNA follows: TGTGCCAGCAGTACTATGGACAACAAGTATGGCTACACCTTC.

V and J are TRBV10-3 and TRBJ2-7; 10 bases line up with TRBD1. The CDR3 length is 14 residues. Germline loops: CDR1 ENHRY, CDR2 SYGVKD. The V gene end was trimmed by 3 bases and the J gene end by 3 bases; junction bases not matched to a gene: 2. CDR3 bases: TGTGCCATCAGTGACCGGGACAGGGGCTACGAGCAGTACTTC. Translating gives CAISDRDRGYEQYF.

The genes are TRBV3-1 (or the pseudogene TRBV3-2) and TRBJ2-1; 7 bases agree with TRBD2. J lost 0 bases, V lost 8 bases, and 10 bases had no gene match. Looked up from germline, CDR1 is LGHDT and CDR2 is YNNKEL (reference sequence). The CDR3 is made up of 16 amino acids. The CDR3 DNA is TGTGCCAGCTCGGGTCGGGGGGTCCCCTCCTACAATGAGCAGTTCTTC. This codes for CASSGRGVPSYNEQFF.

V usage is TRBV5-5 and J usage is TRBJ2-1; D perhaps matches TRBD2 (7 bases). Trimming cost V 0 bases and J 9 bases, with 13 bases left between them. CDR1 and CDR2 (germline): SGHKS, YYEKEE (reference sequence). The CDR3 sequence is 14 residues long. The CDR3 DNA sequence: TGTGCCAGCAGCTTGGCGGGGGGCCGAAGTGAGCAGTTCTTC. Residues: CASSLAGGRSEQFF.

V is TRBV29-1 and J is TRBJ1-3; no clear D. V gave up 7 bases and J gave up 0 bases, with 4 bases separating them. In germline, CDR1 is SQVTM, CDR2 ANQGSEA. This CDR3 has 11 amino acids. CDR3 DNA: TGCAGCGCTCTCTCTGGAAACACCATATATTTT. It encodes CSALSGNTIYF.

This chain joins TRBV19 and TRBJ2-5; D is ambiguous. The length of the CDR3 is 15 residues. Trimming stripped 3 bases from V and 1 base from J, with 12 bases between. The V gene's germline CDR1 is LNHDA and CDR2 SQIVND (reference sequence). The CDR3 DNA sequence: TGTGCCAGTAGTATTAATCTTATCCCCCAAGAGACCCAGTACTTC. It translates to CASSINLIPQETQYF.

The V and J genes are TRBV19 and TRBJ1-1; 7 bases match TRBD1. V dropped 3 bases and J dropped 5; count of bases not matched to a gene: 12. The CDR3 is 16 amino acids. Germline lookup yields CDR1 LNHDA and CDR2 SQIVND (reference sequence). This CDR3 is CASSIRQGDRRTEAFF. The CDR3 coding sequence is TGTGCCAGTAGTATCCGCCAGGGGGATAGGAGGACTGAAGCTTTCTTT.

The rearrangement uses TRBV11-2 and TRBJ1-6; 10 nucleotides align to TRBD1. Germline assignment: CDR1 SGHAT and CDR2 FQNNGV. Losses at the gene ends were 4 bases for V and 12 bases for J; bases not matched to a gene: 6. The CDR3 totals 14 residues. The CDR3 is CASSSRDRGLPLHF. As DNA, the CDR3 is TGTGCCAGCAGCTCCCGGGACAGGGGTCTACCCCTCCACTTT.

This chain connects TRBV19 to TRBJ1-5, with TRBD1 as a possible D gene (6 bases). CDR3 length: 16 residues. Germline V lookup: CDR1 LNHDA, CDR2 SQIVND (reference sequence). Trimming removed 1 base from V and 4 bases from J, with 14 bases in between. CDR3 amino acids: CASSIGGQLINQPQHF. CDR3 bases: TGTGCCAGTAGTATAGGTGGACAGCTGATTAATCAGCCCCAGCATTTT.

The chain is built from TRBV27 and TRBJ2-5; 7 nucleotides agree with TRBD2. Trimming removed 4 bases from V and 3 bases from J; junction bases left unmatched: 11. In germline, CDR1 is MNHEY, CDR2 SMNVEV (reference sequence). CDR3 length: 16 residues. The CDR3: CASSSHRLAGEETQYF. The CDR3 DNA reads as TGTGCCAGCAGTTCGCATCGACTAGCCGGGGAAGAGACCCAGTACTTC.

V usage is TRBV5-6 and J usage is TRBJ2-3; no definite D call. Trimming removed 0 bases from V and 2 bases from J, with 13 bases in between. Germline lookup yields CDR1 SGHDT and CDR2 YYEEEE. There are 16 residues in the CDR3. CDR3 nucleotide sequence: TGTGCCAGCAGCTTGGGAGGAAGCCTGCTCACAGATACGCAGTATTTT. This encodes CASSLGGSLLTDTQYF.

This clone has only one observation. The V call is TRBV6-5, the J call TRBJ1-1; TRBD1 matches 10 bases. The CDR3 length is 16 residues. J was trimmed by 5 bases and V by 4 bases; bases with no gene match: 10. Germline lookup yields CDR1 MNHEY and CDR2 SVGAGI. DNA of the CDR3: TGTGCCAGCAGTTCCGAGACAGGGGGCACGTCGACTGAAGCTTTCTTT. Its protein product is CASSSETGGTSTEAFF.

The chain joins TRBV7-6 to TRBJ2-7; maybe TRBD1 (6 bases). Per germline, CDR1 SGHVS and CDR2 FNYEAQ. The ends were cut back, 0 bases at V and 2 bases at J, with 11 bases in the middle. There are 15 residues in the CDR3. Written as DNA, the CDR3 is TGTGCCAGCAGCTTAGCCCCGGACAGACCCTACGAGCAGTACTTC. As protein: CASSLAPDRPYEQYF.

The genes are TRBV28 and TRBJ1-1, with D uncertain. This CDR3 has 13 residues. Germline V gives CDR1 MDHEN, CDR2 SYDVKM. V dropped 1 base and J dropped 8 bases, with 11 bases sitting between them. The DNA of the CDR3 is TGTGCCAGCAGTTTATTAGTCCGGGAGGAAGCTTTCTTT. Translating it yields CASSLLVREEAFF.

V and J are TRBV7-2 and TRBJ1-2; TRBD1 matches 8 bases. The CDR3 sequence is 17 residues long. CDR1 is SGHTA and CDR2 is FQGNSA in the germline V gene. J lost 1 base, V lost 4 bases, and 11 bases had no gene match. CDR3 loop: CASSSPNPGQVNYGYTF. CDR3 bases: TGTGCCAGCAGCTCCCCGAATCCGGGACAGGTTAACTATGGCTACACCTTC. The full variable domain, rest sourced from reference TRBV7-2 and TRBJ1-2, is GAGVSQSPSNKVTEKGKDVELRCDPISGHTALYWYRQSLGQGLEFLIYFQGNSAPDKSGLPSDRFSAERTGGSVSTLTIQRTQQEDSAVYLCASSSPNPGQVNYGYTFGSGTRLTVV.

The sample holds a few counts of this clone. The chain uses TRBV7-2 and TRBJ1-1; perhaps TRBD1 as D (5 bases). CDR1 SGHTA and CDR2 FQGNSA come from the germline V gene. V lost 1 base and J lost 4, with 10 bases in between. The CDR3 length is 14 residues. This CDR3 reads CASSLGGLITEAFF. Here the CDR3 DNA reads TGTGCCAGCAGCTTAGGGGGACTCATCACTGAAGCTTTCTTT.

The chain has TRBV4-3 and TRBJ1-6; 9 nucleotides line up with TRBD1. This CDR3 has 15 amino acids. Germline V gene data show CDR1 as LGHNA and CDR2 as YSLEER. J lost 8 bases, V lost 1 base, and 3 bases had no gene match. The CDR3 DNA follows: TGCGCCAGCAGCCAAGTTAGGACAGGGGATTCACCCCTCCACTTT. Protein product: CASSQVRTGDSPLHF.

The chain recombines TRBV30 with TRBJ2-7; maybe TRBD1 (6 bases). This CDR3 is built from 13 residues. Trimming cost V 2 bases and J 5 bases, with 13 bases left between them. Germline assignment: CDR1 GTSNPN and CDR2 SVGIG (reference sequence). CDR3 in DNA: TGTGCCTGGAGTTTACAGGGTACTCACGAGCAGTACTTC. It codes for CAWSLQGTHEQYF. The whole variable domain, filled in from reference TRBV30 and TRBJ2-7, reads SQTIHQWPATLVQPVGSPLSLECTVEGTSNPNLYWYRQAAGRGLQLLFYSVGIGQISSEVPQNLSASRPQDRQFILSSKKLLLSDSGFYLCAWSLQGTHEQYFGPGTRLTVT.

J is TRBJ2-7 and V is TRBV28; TRBD1 agrees at 10 bases. Trimming cost V 5 bases and J 6 bases; bases outside gene matches: 16. Germline values: CDR1 MDHEN, CDR2 SYDVKM. The CDR3 has 17 residues. The DNA for the CDR3 is TGTGCCAGCAGTCCCGGGACAGGGGCCCCAAGTATCCGCGAGCAGTACTTC. Translating it yields CASSPGTGAPSIREQYF.